One sample yielded the 21 T cell receptor beta chains listed below, sequenced in a study of T cell responses to AZD1222 COVID-19 vaccine (dated by TCRdb to about 2021). The method behind the library was the immunoSEQ multiplex PCR assay. TCRdb obtained this table from immuneACCESS and retained in-frame rearrangements with V and J assigned. These tables miss some clones; where compared with another copy, unresolved V genes account for less than half of the shortfall, and the remainder is unexplained. This sample is represented by 95,000 to 150,000 clones; around 90% of them were singletons. Of the sample, about 1.2% falls within the top ten clones. The sample's time point, from its label and the paper: baseline before first vaccination. Sequencing used peripheral blood, obtained on day 0 of AZD1222 vaccination. These receptors all stem from an adult in good health.

CDR3 protein: CASSQSTGGFSTDTQYF. As DNA, the CDR3 is TGTGCCAGCAGCCAATCGACAGGGGGATTTAGCACAGATACGCAGTATTTT. The chain joins TRBV14 to TRBJ2-3; TRBD1 matches 9 bases. The CDR3 loop spans 17 amino acids. V shed 2 bases and J 0 bases; nucleotides not matched to a gene: 6. In germline, CDR1 is SGHDN, CDR2 FVKESK.

The chain recombines TRBV7-9 with TRBJ1-4; 8 positions agree with TRBD1. This CDR3 region has 15 residues. Germline V gene data show CDR1 as SEHNR and CDR2 as FQNEAQ (reference sequence). After removal of 4 bases from V and 7 bases from J, the junction contained 8 bases not matched to a gene. The CDR3 region is CASSSRTGMGEKLFF. The CDR3 DNA follows: TGTGCCAGCAGCTCACGGACAGGGATGGGTGAAAAACTGTTTTTT.

This chain joins TRBV7-8 and TRBJ1-5, with D possibly matching TRBD1 (6 bases). Germline loops: CDR1 SGHVS, CDR2 FQNEAQ. There are 14 residues in the CDR3. Trimming shortened V by 1 base and J by 7 bases, and 11 bases separated the two germline ends. Here the CDR3 reads CASSLGAGAQPQHF. The DNA of the CDR3 is TGTGCCAGCAGCTTAGGGGCAGGGGCCCAGCCCCAGCATTTT. Looking up the rest from reference TRBV7-8 and TRBJ1-5 gives the full variable domain: GAGVSQSPRYKVAKRGQDVALRCDPISGHVSLFWYQQALGQGPEFLTYFQNEAQLDKSGLPSDRFFAERPEGSVSTLKIQRTQQEDSAVYLCASSLGAGAQPQHFGDGTRLSIL.

The rearrangement joins TRBV10-2 to TRBJ2-1; 8 bases map to TRBD2. After removal of 6 bases from V and 0 bases from J, the junction contained 4 bases not matched to a gene. The CDR3 extends over 15 amino acids. Germline CDR1 reads WSHSY; CDR2 reads SAAADI. The DNA of the CDR3 is TGCGCCAGCAGCCAGAGCGGGGGCTCCTACAATGAGCAGTTCTTC. It yields the protein CASSQSGGSYNEQFF.

V is TRBV9 and J is TRBJ1-4; no definite D call. Trimming cost V 0 bases and J 6 bases, with 6 bases left between them. The CDR3 contains 13 residues. CDR1 SGDLS and CDR2 YYNGEE come from the germline V gene. For the CDR3, the DNA is TGTGCCAGCAGCGTAGAGGCCCATGAAAAACTGTTTTTT. Translation gives CASSVEAHEKLFF.

The chain employs TRBV4-3 and TRBJ1-2; the D gene is possibly TRBD1 (6 bases). There are 15 residues in the CDR3. Germline values: CDR1 LGHNA, CDR2 YSLEER. V shed 0 bases and J shed 7 bases, with 15 bases lying between them. The chain's CDR3 is CASSQDPRQEGGYTF. Here the CDR3 DNA reads TGCGCCAGCAGCCAAGATCCGCGACAGGAAGGTGGCTACACCTTC.

The V call is TRBV6-4, the J call TRBJ1-6; D unclear. Trimming removed 5 bases from V and 7 bases from J, with 12 bases in between. Germline V gives CDR1 MRHNA, CDR2 SNTAGT. This CDR3 region has 14 residues. The CDR3, as DNA: TGTGCCAGCAGTTCCCTGGCGGTAAATTCACCCCTCCACTTT. Amino acids: CASSSLAVNSPLHF.

This chain connects TRBV28 to TRBJ1-6, with TRBD1 identical over 8 bases. From germline, CDR1 is MDHEN and CDR2 SYDVKM. With 5 bases clipped from V and 12 bases from J, the junction kept 6 bases outside the gene matches. The CDR3 totals 13 residues. The CDR3: CASSRGQGQPLHF. As DNA, the CDR3 is TGTGCCAGCAGTCGCGGACAGGGTCAACCCCTCCACTTT.

This rearrangement joins TRBV5-5 to TRBJ2-7; D may be TRBD1 (5 bases). Looked up from germline, CDR1 is SGHKS and CDR2 is YYEKEE (reference sequence). The CDR3 covers 13 residues. With 1 base removed from V and 4 bases from J, the gap between germline ends came to 9 bases. In DNA form, the CDR3 reads TGTGCCAGCAGCTTGCGGACATCTTACGAGCAGTACTTC. As protein: CASSLRTSYEQYF.

This clone was detected once. This CDR3 is CASAGGVVTGELFF. The CDR3, as DNA: TGTGCCAGCGCAGGCGGGGTGGTCACCGGGGAGCTGTTTTTT. This chain uses TRBV9 with TRBJ2-2; weak D call: TRBD2 (6 bases). The germline V and J ends were trimmed by 7 bases and 4 bases, with 14 bases remaining between them. The CDR3 consists of 14 residues. Germline CDR1 and CDR2: SGDLS and YYNGEE.

The rearrangement uses TRBV6-5 and TRBJ1-5, with 11 bases lining up with TRBD1. Unmatched junction bases numbered 6, after V lost 5 bases and J lost 6 bases. The CDR3 sequence is 15 residues long. The germline V gene has CDR1 MNHEY and CDR2 SVGAGI. In DNA, the CDR3 is TGTGCCAGCAGTCCCCGGGACAGGGGGTCTCAGCCCCAGCATTTT. This encodes CASSPRDRGSQPQHF.

The V call is TRBV12-3 or TRBV12-4, the J call TRBJ1-2; D possibly corresponds to TRBD1 (5 bases). With 6 bases removed from V and 5 bases from J, the gap between germline ends came to 10 bases. This CDR3 has 12 amino acids. The CDR3 DNA reads as TGTGCCAGCAGCAGGGTAGGGTATGGCTACACCTTC. Amino acids: CASSRVGYGYTF.

In this sample, this clone turned up once. This chain links TRBV5-4 with TRBJ1-1; 7 bases fit TRBD1. Germline values: CDR1 SGHNT, CDR2 YYREEE (reference sequence). The CDR3 runs 15 residues. Losses at the gene ends were 4 bases for V and 3 bases for J; bases not matched to a gene: 9. The CDR3 bases are TGTGCCAGCAGCCGACGACAGGGCTCTGACACTGAAGCTTTCTTT. Translated: CASSRRQGSDTEAFF.

The chain is built from TRBV18 and TRBJ1-1; possible D gene TRBD1, 6 bases. This CDR3 contains 17 residues. Germline loops: CDR1 KGHSH, CDR2 LQKENI. The V gene lost 3 bases and the J gene lost 1 base, with 18 bases spanning the gap. The CDR3 reads CASSPRVQGLGNTEAFF. The CDR3, as DNA: TGTGCCAGCTCACCCCGAGTACAGGGTCTGGGGAACACTGAAGCTTTCTTT.

The rearrangement links TRBV3-1 (or the pseudogene TRBV3-2) to TRBJ2-2, with TRBD2 matching 9 bases. V was pared by 4 bases and J by 0 bases, with 0 bases of the junction left unmatched. The CDR3 is 15 residues long. Germline V gene data show CDR1 as LGHDT and CDR2 as YNNKEL (reference sequence). As DNA, the CDR3 is TGTGCCAGCAGCCCTAGCGGGGCGAACACCGGGGAGCTGTTTTTT. As protein: CASSPSGANTGELFF.

The chain is built from TRBV10-3 and TRBJ2-5; 8 positions match TRBD1. The V and J ends lost 6 bases and 1 base, in that order; junction bases with no gene match: 4. The CDR3 is 14 residues long. Germline lookup yields CDR1 ENHRY and CDR2 SYGVKD. The CDR3 bases are TGTGCCATCAGGGACGACAGGGGCCAAGAGACCCAGTACTTC. Protein sequence: CAIRDDRGQETQYF.

CDR3 nucleotides: TGCGCCAGCAGCCAAGATAGCGGATCATTTTACAATGAGCAGTTCTTC. Translated: CASSQDSGSFYNEQFF. The chain is built from TRBV4-1 and TRBJ2-1; possible D gene TRBD2, 6 bases. Germline V gives CDR1 MGHRA, CDR2 YSYEKL. The CDR3 is 16 residues long. V dropped 0 bases and J dropped 4 bases, with 13 bases sitting between them.

This chain connects TRBV7-2 to TRBJ2-7; possibly TRBD2 for D (6 bases). The CDR3 spans 13 residues. Trimming removed 1 base from V and 7 bases from J, with 11 bases in between. Per the germline V gene, CDR1 is SGHTA and CDR2 is FQGNSA. In DNA, the CDR3 is TGTGCCAGCAGCTTAGGGGGGGTAGAGGAGCAGTACTTC. Its protein product is CASSLGGVEEQYF.

The rearrangement links TRBV11-2 to TRBJ1-1; D is perhaps TRBD1 (6 bases). V was pared by 5 bases and J by 10 bases, with 14 bases between. Per germline, CDR1 SGHAT and CDR2 FQNNGV. The CDR3 sequence is 12 residues long. CDR3 sequence (DNA): TGTGCCAGCAGCCCAAACAGGGTCAGAGCTTTCTTT. Protein product: CASSPNRVRAFF.

The chain joins TRBV27 to TRBJ2-1; D perhaps matches TRBD1 (6 bases). The V end was cut by 3 bases, the J end by 0 bases, with 15 bases between. The CDR3 runs 17 residues. Germline-derived CDR1 and CDR2 are MNHEY and SMNVEV (reference sequence). The CDR3 protein is CASSLGWGQSSYNEQFF. The CDR3 nucleotides are TGTGCCAGCAGTTTGGGGTGGGGGCAAAGCTCCTACAATGAGCAGTTCTTC.

The chain links TRBV13 to TRBJ2-1; no clear D. Germline V gene sequence: CDR1 PRHDT, CDR2 FYEKMQ (reference sequence). Trimming cost V 3 bases and J 5 bases, with 11 bases left between them. The CDR3 covers 14 residues. As DNA, the CDR3 is TGTGCCAGCAGCTTTCAAGTCACAAACAATGAGCAGTTCTTC. It translates to CASSFQVTNNEQFF. The whole variable domain, remainder taken from reference TRBV13 and TRBJ2-1, is AAGVIQSPRHLIKEKRETATLKCYPIPRHDTVYWYQQGPGQDPQFLISFYEKMQSDKGSIPDRFSAQQFSDYHSELNMSSLELGDSALYFCASSFQVTNNEQFFGPGTRLTVL.